The next 7 T cell receptor beta chains were all read from a single sample in a study of blood T cell repertoires in COVID-19. Sequencing used immunoSEQ multiplex PCR; TCRdb keeps in-frame clones, though not all of them. The data show about 76,000 clones, approximately 81% seen once. The sample taken for sequencing was peripheral blood. The receptor set was obtained from an older woman with acute or convalescent COVID-19.

V usage is TRBV10-3 and J usage is TRBJ2-2; 11 bases align to TRBD1. Losses at the gene ends were 3 bases for V and 7 bases for J; bases not matched to a gene: 4. Germline CDR1 reads ENHRY; CDR2 reads SYGVKD. The CDR3 length is 15 residues. The DNA of the CDR3 is TGTGCCATCAGTGACCTGGGGACAGGGGGCGGGGAGCTGTTTTTT. As protein: CAISDLGTGGGELFF.

V gene TRBV4-1 combines with J gene TRBJ1-1; TRBD1 agrees at 8 bases. Germline V lookup: CDR1 MGHRA, CDR2 YSYEKL. With 4 bases clipped from V and 5 bases from J, the junction kept 9 bases outside the gene matches. This CDR3 contains 15 residues. In nucleotides, the CDR3 is TGCGCCAGCAGCCGCATGACAGGGGTGGCAACTGAAGCTTTCTTT. Translating gives CASSRMTGVATEAFF.

The genes are TRBV19 and TRBJ1-5, with no clear D. The V and J ends lost 5 bases and 0 bases respectively, with 2 bases between them. CDR3 length: 12 amino acids. Per the germline V gene, CDR1 is LNHDA and CDR2 is SQIVND (reference sequence). This CDR3 is CASSYSNQPQHF. CDR3 nucleotide sequence: TGTGCCAGTAGTTATAGCAATCAGCCCCAGCATTTT.

The sample holds one count of this clone. V gene TRBV28 combines with J gene TRBJ1-4, with D maybe TRBD1 (6 bases). The CDR3 extends over 14 amino acids. CDR1 and CDR2 (germline): MDHEN, SYDVKM. Trimming left V 6 bases short and J 7 bases short, with 15 bases between. Here the CDR3 DNA reads TGTGCCAGCAGATCGACAGGTTCGGGTGAAAAACTGTTTTTT. It codes for CASRSTGSGEKLFF.

In its sample, this clone was seen a few times. V usage is TRBV10-3 and J usage is TRBJ2-3, with a weak D call TRBD1 (5 bases). The V gene's germline CDR1 is ENHRY and CDR2 SYGVKD. The CDR3 has 14 amino acids. Trimming cost V 8 bases and J 2 bases, with 14 bases left between them. CDR3 sequence (DNA): TGTGCCATCCGCAAGGACAAGGCCACAGATACGCAGTATTTT. Encoded protein: CAIRKDKATDTQYF.

The chain couples TRBV30 to TRBJ1-2; TRBD1 matches 10 bases. Trimming removed 4 bases from V and 2 bases from J; junction bases left unmatched: 4. This CDR3 comprises 14 residues. Germline CDR1 reads GTSNPN; CDR2 reads SVGIG (reference sequence). The CDR3 region is CAWNKDRGNYGYTF. CDR3 nucleotide sequence: TGTGCCTGGAACAAGGACAGGGGGAACTATGGCTACACCTTC.

The V and J genes are TRBV3-1 (or the pseudogene TRBV3-2) and TRBJ2-3; 10 bases map to TRBD2. Germline CDR1 LGHDT, CDR2 YNNKEL (reference sequence). With V trimmed by 4 bases and J by 0 bases, 4 bases remained unmatched. This CDR3 region has 16 residues. This chain's CDR3 is CASSLGAGGSTDTQYF. CDR3 DNA sequence: TGTGCCAGCAGCCTTGGAGCGGGGGGGAGCACAGATACGCAGTATTTT.